Following are 27 T cell receptor beta chains from one sample sequenced in a study of blood T cell repertoires in COVID-19. Here immunoSEQ multiplex PCR was the method, and the copy in TCRdb shows in-frame clones only, minus some. The table has some 200,000 clones, around four fifths seen once. Sequencing used peripheral blood. The receptor set was obtained from a woman aged 55 to 70 who had recovered from COVID-19.

The chain employs TRBV9 and TRBJ2-7, with D perhaps matching TRBD2 (6 bases). Between the trimmed V and J ends, which lost 0 bases and 0 bases, there was a span of 7 bases. There are 14 residues in the CDR3. Germline V lookup: CDR1 SGDLS, CDR2 YYNGEE. The CDR3 sequence: CASSVVADSYEQYF. The CDR3, as DNA: TGTGCCAGCAGCGTAGTAGCGGACTCCTACGAGCAGTACTTC.

This clone was counted a few times. The V and J genes are TRBV11-1 and TRBJ2-2; maybe TRBD1 (5 bases). CDR3 length: 15 residues. V was pared by 5 bases and J by 4 bases, with 14 bases between. The germline V gene has CDR1 SGHAT and CDR2 FQDESV (reference sequence). The chain's CDR3 is CASSPGARITGELFF. In DNA form, the CDR3 reads TGTGCCAGCAGCCCTGGGGCTCGGATCACCGGGGAGCTGTTTTTT.

This chain's CDR3 is CASSWDRGNYEQYF. For the CDR3, the DNA is TGCGCCAGCAGCTGGGACAGGGGGAACTACGAGCAGTACTTC. J is TRBJ2-7 and V is TRBV5-1, with 11 positions matching TRBD1. V lost 3 bases, J lost 3 bases, and 2 bases stayed unmatched. Germline loops: CDR1 SGHRS, CDR2 YFSETQ. The CDR3 sequence is 14 residues long.

This clone was seen a single time. This chain joins TRBV7-2 and TRBJ1-5; 8 nucleotides align to TRBD1. Germline values: CDR1 SGHTA, CDR2 FQGNSA. The CDR3 spans 18 residues. The junction had 16 bases not matched to a gene; V was cut back by 5 bases and J by 4 bases. The CDR3 spells CASSPKSLGTGTNQPQHF. Written as DNA, the CDR3 is TGTGCCAGCAGCCCAAAGAGCCTAGGGACAGGAACAAATCAGCCCCAGCATTTT.

V and J are TRBV5-5 and TRBJ2-5, with 10 positions matching TRBD2. CDR3 length equals 16 residues. The trim removed 3 bases at V and 2 bases at J, leaving 7 bases unmatched. Germline V gene lookup returns CDR1 SGHKS and CDR2 YYEKEE (reference sequence). In nucleotides, the CDR3 is TGTGCCAGCAGCTCCCGGGTAGCGGGGGGTCAAGAGACCCAGTACTTC. It is translated as CASSSRVAGGQETQYF.

This clone has a handful of counts. The chain uses TRBV9 and TRBJ1-5, with 7 bases aligning to TRBD1. Germline V gene lookup returns CDR1 SGDLS and CDR2 YYNGEE. Trimming cost V 6 bases and J 8 bases; bases outside gene matches: 8. The CDR3 runs to 13 residues. The CDR3 here is CASIIQGSKPQHF. As DNA, the CDR3 is TGTGCCAGCATCATACAGGGGTCGAAGCCCCAGCATTTT.

The chain links TRBV3-1 (or the pseudogene TRBV3-2) to TRBJ2-5; 7 bases fit TRBD1. In germline, CDR1 is LGHDT, CDR2 YNNKEL (reference sequence). The CDR3 consists of 15 residues. J lost 4 bases, V lost 4 bases, and 9 bases had no gene match. CDR3 sequence (DNA): TGTGCCAGCAGCCTATGGACAGGAGAGGCAGAGACCCAGTACTTC. Translated: CASSLWTGEAETQYF.

J is TRBJ2-3 and V is TRBV30; 14 bases are a match to TRBD2. Germline V lookup: CDR1 GTSNPN, CDR2 SVGIG (reference sequence). The V gene end was trimmed by 5 bases and the J gene end by 5 bases; junction bases not matched to a gene: 9. This CDR3 has 16 residues. The CDR3 reads CAWAPKGLAGEDTQYF. Here the CDR3 DNA reads TGTGCCTGGGCACCTAAGGGACTAGCGGGGGAAGATACGCAGTATTTT.

The chain recombines TRBV5-1 with TRBJ2-1; D possibly corresponds to TRBD2 (7 bases). Per germline, CDR1 SGHRS and CDR2 YFSETQ. The CDR3 has 13 residues. V gave up 4 bases and J gave up 4 bases, with 9 bases separating them. CDR3 DNA: TGCGCCAGCAGCGAGGGGGGGTACAATGAGCAGTTCTTC. The encoded protein is CASSEGGYNEQFF.

This clone was seen once. This rearrangement joins TRBV5-5 to TRBJ2-7, with unresolved D. CDR3 length: 14 amino acids. V lost 2 bases and J lost 0, with 9 bases in between. Looked up from germline, CDR1 is SGHKS and CDR2 is YYEKEE (reference sequence). DNA for the CDR3: TGTGCCAGCAGCTTTTCGGGTAGCTCCTACGAGCAGTACTTC. This encodes CASSFSGSSYEQYF.

The chain employs TRBV9 and TRBJ1-4, with D maybe TRBD1 (6 bases). CDR3 length equals 15 residues. Germline V CDR1 and CDR2: SGDLS, YYNGEE. Trimming left V 0 bases short and J 4 bases short, with 10 bases between. The CDR3 DNA follows: TGTGCCAGCAGCGTAGCCGGACAGAGTAATGAAAAACTGTTTTTT. Translated: CASSVAGQSNEKLFF.

J is TRBJ2-5 and V is TRBV5-6, with 8 bases lining up with TRBD2. V lost 3 bases and J lost 5; bases outside the gene matches: 6. The CDR3 totals 14 residues. Germline V gene lookup returns CDR1 SGHDT and CDR2 YYEEEE. CDR3 nucleotide sequence: TGTGCCAGCAGCTCGGCGGGGGGCTCGGAGACCCAGTACTTC. Translating it yields CASSSAGGSETQYF.

This clone was recorded a few times. The chain couples TRBV10-3 to TRBJ1-1; D ambiguous. With 3 bases removed from V and 1 base from J, the gap between germline ends came to 12 bases. The germline V gene encodes CDR1 ENHRY and CDR2 SYGVKD. This CDR3 contains 15 residues. The CDR3 region has the DNA TGTGCCATCAGTGATTTCTCCCAGTCGAACACTGAAGCTTTCTTT. It is translated as CAISDFSQSNTEAFF.

The genes are TRBV27 and TRBJ1-2, with a possible D match to TRBD1 (5 bases). Germline loops: CDR1 MNHEY, CDR2 SMNVEV (reference sequence). V lost 0 bases and J 3 bases, leaving 14 bases between the germline ends. The CDR3 contains 16 residues. The CDR3 sequence: CASSLSGQGDYYGYTF. In DNA form, the CDR3 reads TGTGCCAGCAGTTTATCGGGGCAGGGTGACTACTATGGCTACACCTTC.

The chain joins TRBV6-6 to TRBJ1-5; 7 nucleotides agree with TRBD1. The CDR3 is made up of 15 amino acids. Trimming at V came to 6 bases and at J to 3 bases, leaving 8 bases not matched to a gene. CDR1 MNHNY and CDR2 SVGAGI come from the germline V gene (reference sequence). The CDR3 DNA reads TGTGCCAGCAGCCACGCCAGGGGGACCAATCAGCCCCAGCATTTT. Its protein product is CASSHARGTNQPQHF.

The V and J genes are TRBV3-1 (or the pseudogene TRBV3-2) and TRBJ2-5; TRBD2 matches at 9 bases. With V trimmed by 0 bases and J by 1 base, 6 bases remained unmatched. Germline loops: CDR1 LGHDT, CDR2 YNNKEL (reference sequence). The CDR3 consists of 17 residues. CDR3 sequence reads: CASSQDTTSGLQETQYF. Here the CDR3 DNA reads TGTGCCAGCAGCCAAGATACGACTAGCGGCCTCCAAGAGACCCAGTACTTC.

The table lists this clone with a count of one. The rearrangement uses TRBV4-1 and TRBJ2-3; weak D call: TRBD2 (6 bases). Trimming pared 1 base from V and 2 bases from J, leaving 19 bases between. Germline CDR1 is MGHRA and CDR2 is YSYEKL. There are 18 residues in the CDR3. CDR3 residues: CASSQVDSAGPNTDTQYF. Written as DNA, the CDR3 is TGCGCCAGCAGCCAAGTCGACTCGGCGGGGCCGAACACAGATACGCAGTATTTT.

The V gene is TRBV2, the J gene TRBJ2-2, with D possibly matching TRBD1 (5 bases). CDR1 SNHLY and CDR2 FYNNEI come from the germline V gene. CDR3 size: 14 residues. The V gene lost 6 bases and the J gene lost 2 bases, with 10 bases spanning the gap. The CDR3 DNA reads as TGTGCCAGCAGGGGTAGGGGCAACACCGGGGAGCTGTTTTTT. It encodes CASRGRGNTGELFF.

The genes are TRBV5-1 and TRBJ2-4; 7 bases map to TRBD1. CDR3 length: 14 residues. CDR1 and CDR2 (germline): SGHRS, YFSETQ. V shed 5 bases, J shed 5 bases, and the junction held 7 bases outside the gene matches. CDR3 residues: CASRSTGSENIQYF. The CDR3 region has the DNA TGCGCCAGCAGGTCGACAGGGTCGGAAAACATTCAGTACTTC. Filled out from reference TRBV5-1 and TRBJ2-4, the complete variable domain reads KAGVTQTPRYLIKTRGQQVTLSCSPISGHRSVSWYQQTPGQGLQFLFEYFSETQRNKGNFPGRFSGRQFSNSRSEMNVSTLELGDSALYLCASRSTGSENIQYFGAGTRLSVL.

The chain combines TRBV10-3 with TRBJ2-1, with D possibly being TRBD2 (5 bases). There are 13 residues in the CDR3. Trimming removed 0 bases from V and 7 bases from J, with 7 bases in between. Germline V gene data show CDR1 as ENHRY and CDR2 as SYGVKD. DNA of the CDR3: TGTGCCATCAGTGAGTCTAGCGAAAATGAGCAGTTCTTC. This sequence encodes CAISESSENEQFF.

CDR3 DNA: TGTGCCAGCAGTGAAGCTGACAGGGGGGGCCGAAAACTGTTTTTT. The encoded protein is CASSEADRGGRKLFF. The chain combines TRBV2 with TRBJ1-4, with TRBD1 matching over 9 bases. This CDR3 is built from 15 residues. Trimming took 0 bases from V and 10 from J; bases not matched to a gene: 6. CDR1 and CDR2 (germline): SNHLY, FYNNEI.

In the case of this clone: Other DNA sequences from this sample encode an identical CDR3 as well. The rearrangement uses TRBV5-6 and TRBJ1-1; 9 bases map to TRBD1. Germline trimming cut 4 bases from V and 0 bases from J; bases unmatched to any gene: 4. Looked up from germline, CDR1 is SGHDT and CDR2 is YYEEEE. CDR3 length: 15 residues. The CDR3 DNA follows: TGTGCCAGCAGCCCCGGGACAGGGATGAACACTGAAGCTTTCTTT. It codes for CASSPGTGMNTEAFF.

This chain joins TRBV7-3 and TRBJ1-2, with 7 nucleotides matching TRBD1. CDR1 and CDR2 (germline): SGHTA, FQGTGA. There are 16 residues in the CDR3. V shed 5 bases, J shed 1 base, and the junction held 10 bases outside the gene matches. This CDR3 reads CASSPPGTALNYGYTF. The CDR3 nucleotides are TGTGCCAGCAGCCCCCCCGGGACAGCCCTTAACTATGGCTACACCTTC.

V usage is TRBV27 and J usage is TRBJ2-5; TRBD2 agrees at 7 bases. V trimming: 4 bases; J trimming: 5 bases; junction bases outside the gene matches: 7. CDR1 MNHEY and CDR2 SMNVEV come from the germline V gene (reference sequence). The CDR3 loop spans 14 amino acids. The CDR3 reads CASSSSAGRETQYF. The CDR3 DNA sequence: TGTGCCAGCAGTTCATCAGCGGGGCGGGAGACCCAGTACTTC.

For the CDR3, the DNA is TGTGCCATCAGGCCGGGTAGCAATCAGCCCCAGCATTTT. Its protein is CAIRPGSNQPQHF. The chain couples TRBV10-3 to TRBJ1-5; D is ambiguous. The V gene's germline CDR1 is ENHRY and CDR2 SYGVKD. The CDR3 contains 13 residues. Trimming cost V 6 bases and J 0 bases, with 6 bases left between them.

The chain recombines TRBV4-2 with TRBJ2-1, with 8 bases matching TRBD1. Germline CDR1 and CDR2: LGHNA and YNFKEQ. Trimming took 1 base from V and 5 from J; bases not matched to a gene: 4. The CDR3 runs 15 residues. The CDR3 loop is CASSQAGGLDNEQFF. CDR3 DNA: TGTGCCAGCAGCCAAGCAGGGGGCCTGGACAATGAGCAGTTCTTC.

J is TRBJ1-2 and V is TRBV3-1 (or the pseudogene TRBV3-2); D remains ambiguous. Trimming shortened V by 5 bases and J by 12 bases, and 7 bases separated the two germline ends. CDR3 length: 9 amino acids. In germline, CDR1 is LGHDT, CDR2 YNNKEL (reference sequence). Here the CDR3 reads CASSEYNTF. The CDR3 nucleotides read TGTGCCAGCAGCGAATACAACACCTTC.